The 7 T cell receptor beta chains presented below share a single source sample, sequenced in a study of preoperative IRX-2 immunotherapy in early breast cancer. Here immunoSEQ multiplex PCR was the method, and the copy in TCRdb shows in-frame clones only, minus some. The repertoire includes some 42,000 clones, approximately 85% of them detected once, and about 1.5% sits in the top ten. Treatment here: preoperative locoregional IRX-2 cytokine immunotherapy. The sample in question was lymph node tissue, obtained after IRX-2 immunotherapy. These receptors were taken from a human donor with breast cancer.

This CDR3 is CASSYGGVTDTQYF. The CDR3 nucleotides read TGTGCCAGTAGTTACGGCGGGGTTACAGATACGCAGTATTTT. This sequence joins TRBV19 and TRBJ2-3; the D gene is possibly TRBD2 (6 bases). Germline V gene data show CDR1 as LNHDA and CDR2 as SQIVND (reference sequence). The CDR3 length is 14 residues. Trimming left V 5 bases short and J 3 bases short, with 12 bases between.

The sample holds a few counts of this clone. The chain couples TRBV10-2 to TRBJ1-1, with D maybe TRBD1 (6 bases). Trimming took 7 bases from V and 3 from J, leaving 18 bases between them. Per the germline V gene, CDR1 is WSHSY and CDR2 is SAAADI. The CDR3 is 15 amino acids. In DNA, the CDR3 is TGCGCCAGCACTCGTCTCCGGGAGGGGGACACTGAAGCTTTCTTT. Its protein product is CASTRLREGDTEAFF.

This rearrangement joins TRBV19 to TRBJ1-2; 7 bases align to TRBD1. V lost 1 base, J lost 6 bases, and 5 bases stayed unmatched. This CDR3 comprises 14 residues. In germline, CDR1 is LNHDA, CDR2 SQIVND (reference sequence). The CDR3 spells CASSIVAQGNGYTF. The CDR3 DNA is TGTGCCAGTAGTATAGTGGCACAGGGGAATGGCTACACCTTC. Together with reference TRBV19 and TRBJ1-2, the CDR3 gives the full variable domain: DGGITQSPKYLFRKEGQNVTLSCEQNLNHDAMYWYRQDPGQGLRLIYYSQIVNDFQKGDIAEGYSVSREKKESFPLTVTSAQKNPTAFYLCASSIVAQGNGYTFGSGTRLTVV.

The V and J genes are TRBV23-1 and TRBJ2-2; TRBD1 is a possible D gene (6 bases). TRBV23-1 has ORF status, its function being uncertain. The V end lost 7 bases, the J end lost 0 bases, and 21 bases lay between the germline ends. The CDR3 covers 18 residues. CDR3 residues: CASNFRDTLLANTGELFF. The CDR3 DNA reads TGCGCCAGCAACTTCCGGGACACTTTATTAGCGAACACCGGGGAGCTGTTTTTT.

This clone was seen once. The J gene is TRBJ1-2, the V gene TRBV28, with 7 nucleotides matching TRBD1. This CDR3 has 14 amino acids. The V segment lost 8 bases and the J segment 1 base; nucleotides outside the gene matches: 7. The germline V gene encodes CDR1 MDHEN and CDR2 SYDVKM. The CDR3 sequence is CASGDTGVNYGYTF. As DNA, the CDR3 is TGTGCCAGCGGAGACACAGGGGTTAACTATGGCTACACCTTC.

The V gene is TRBV6-8, the J gene TRBJ1-1; D is unresolved. Trimming shortened V by 5 bases and J by 2 bases, and 15 bases separated the two germline ends. CDR3 length: 15 amino acids. The germline gives CDR1 MNHGY, CDR2 SAAAGT. The CDR3 nucleotides are TGTGCCAGCAGTATTCGGACGGCTCCAAACACTGAAGCTTTCTTT. This gives the protein CASSIRTAPNTEAFF.

As for this clone: An end of the junction does not agree with germline; a read error may underlie this. The CDR3 reads CASSLFRVGGEHQPQHF. CDR3 coding DNA: TGTGCCAGCAGCTTGTTCAGGGTCGGGGGGGAACATCAGCCTCAGCATTTT. The genes are TRBV11-3 and TRBJ1-5, with D perhaps matching TRBD1 (5 bases). Germline V gene lookup returns CDR1 SGHNT and CDR2 YENEEA. The CDR3 has 17 amino acids.